Listed here are 5 T cell receptor beta chains from one sample, sequenced in a study of T cells in Graves' hyperthyroidism and ophthalmopathy. RNA transcripts provided the source from which TCR beta CDR3 regions were amplified. First-round RT-PCR targeting the TCR CDR3 was performed with the HTBI primer set. TCRdb recomputed calls from the multiplex PCR reads with MiXCR, one row per CDR3 protein. The table records about 130,000 distinct CDR3 sequences, roughly a fifth of them present only once. The sequenced sample was blood. The receptors were gathered from a woman aged 45 to 65 with Graves' hyperthyroidism that later progressed to Graves' ophthalmopathy.

This clonotype was seen at least ten times. This rearrangement joins TRBV6-2 or TRBV6-3 to TRBJ2-3; D uncertain. The germline V gene encodes CDR1 MNHEY and CDR2 SVGEGT. V was trimmed by 2 bases and J by 3 bases, leaving 12 bases between them. The CDR3 is 15 residues long. CDR3 region: CASSYLLDGTDTQYF. CDR3 in DNA: TGTGCCAGCAGTTACCTCCTAGACGGAACAGATACGCAGTATTTT.

There are a few counts of this clonotype. The rearrangement uses TRBV29-1 and TRBJ2-7, with D maybe TRBD2 (6 bases). Germline V gives CDR1 SQVTM, CDR2 ANQGSEA. V lost 0 bases, J lost 3 bases, and 18 bases lay in between. The CDR3 runs 16 residues. CDR3 DNA sequence: TGCAGCGTTGAAGATGATAATTGGGGGGAGTACTACGAGCAGTACTTC. Amino acids: CSVEDDNWGEYYEQYF.

This clonotype has a count of ten or more. The chain is built from TRBV30 and TRBJ2-3; 10 bases line up with TRBD2. The germline V gene has CDR1 GTSNPN and CDR2 SVGIG (reference sequence). CDR3 length equals 16 residues. The ends lost 2 bases at V and 1 base at J; junction bases unmatched: 6. The CDR3 reads CAWSTTGTSGTDTQYF. CDR3 sequence (DNA): TGTGCCTGGAGTACAACGGGGACTAGCGGCACAGATACGCAGTATTTT.

V usage is TRBV6-5 and J usage is TRBJ1-6, with D possibly being TRBD1 (5 bases). The CDR3 loop spans 15 amino acids. V shed 0 bases and J shed 10 bases, with 13 bases lying between them. Germline V CDR1 and CDR2: MNHEY, SVGAGI. The CDR3 reads CASSYSTGNGSPLHF. DNA for the CDR3: TGTGCCAGCAGTTACTCAACAGGCAACGGATCACCCCTCCACTTT.

This chain links TRBV28 with TRBJ1-5; D unresolved. The CDR3 sequence is 11 residues long. The V and J ends lost 6 bases and 8 bases respectively, with 8 bases between them. Germline V gene sequence: CDR1 MDHEN, CDR2 SYDVKM. CDR3 coding DNA: TGTGCCAGCAGCCGGCTTGAGCCCCAGCATTTT. Translation gives CASSRLEPQHF.